The 6 T cell receptor beta chains below were found in one sample sequenced in a study of control samples from healthy donors and cancer patients. This table comes from immunoSEQ multiplex PCR, and its TCRdb copy is limited to in-frame clones, with some not included. The profile covers around 150,000 clones, with 96% appearing a single time and 0.95% to 1.1% taken by the ten largest. The source material was blood. Receptor source: a woman in her twenties or thirties in good health.

This chain uses TRBV10-2 with TRBJ2-7; 7 bases are shared with TRBD1. The CDR3 totals 14 residues. The V segment lost 3 bases and the J segment 3 bases; nucleotides outside the gene matches: 5. Germline V gives CDR1 WSHSY, CDR2 SAAADI. The DNA for the CDR3 is TGCGCCAGCAGTGAAAGGGACAGACTCTACGAGCAGTACTTC. As protein: CASSERDRLYEQYF.

The genes are TRBV10-3 and TRBJ1-1, with D perhaps TRBD1 (5 bases). Germline CDR1 and CDR2: ENHRY and SYGVKD. V was clipped by 8 bases and J by 5 bases, with 15 bases between them. The CDR3 consists of 13 residues. The CDR3 loop reads CAIRGAEGTEAFF. The CDR3 DNA reads TGTGCCATCCGAGGAGCCGAGGGGACTGAAGCTTTCTTT.

This chain uses TRBV28 with TRBJ1-6; possibly TRBD1 for D (6 bases). CDR1 and CDR2 from the germline V gene are MDHEN and SYDVKM. This CDR3 contains 14 residues. V was trimmed by 4 bases and J by 14 bases, leaving 18 bases between them. CDR3 in DNA: TGTGCCAGCAGTTCCCCCAAGGGGAGGGGGTCCCTCCACTTT. This translates into CASSSPKGRGSLHF.

The rearrangement links TRBV7-2 to TRBJ1-2, with TRBD1 identical over 8 bases. Germline lookup yields CDR1 SGHTA and CDR2 FQGNSA. V gave up 2 bases and J gave up 5 bases; unmatched junction bases: 7. This CDR3 region has 15 residues. CDR3 sequence: CASSLSPTGGYGYTF. The DNA of the CDR3 is TGTGCCAGCAGCTTATCACCCACAGGGGGGTATGGCTACACCTTC.

V is TRBV14 and J is TRBJ1-1, with D unresolved. This CDR3 is built from 17 residues. Germline CDR1 SGHDN, CDR2 FVKESK. The V end was cut by 3 bases, the J end by 0 bases, with 17 bases between. The CDR3 sequence: CASSQGRIFGMNTEAFF. CDR3 bases: TGTGCCAGCAGCCAGGGGAGGATCTTCGGGATGAACACTGAAGCTTTCTTT.

The CDR3 region is CASSLDRDQTYNEQFF. DNA of the CDR3: TGTGCCAGCAGTTTGGACCGGGACCAAACCTACAATGAGCAGTTCTTC. This chain links TRBV27 with TRBJ2-1; either TRBD1 or TRBD2 may fit D (5 bases each). Trimming removed 3 bases at V and 2 bases at J, with 14 bases between. The CDR3 is 16 amino acids. Germline-derived CDR1 and CDR2 are MNHEY and SMNVEV (reference sequence).